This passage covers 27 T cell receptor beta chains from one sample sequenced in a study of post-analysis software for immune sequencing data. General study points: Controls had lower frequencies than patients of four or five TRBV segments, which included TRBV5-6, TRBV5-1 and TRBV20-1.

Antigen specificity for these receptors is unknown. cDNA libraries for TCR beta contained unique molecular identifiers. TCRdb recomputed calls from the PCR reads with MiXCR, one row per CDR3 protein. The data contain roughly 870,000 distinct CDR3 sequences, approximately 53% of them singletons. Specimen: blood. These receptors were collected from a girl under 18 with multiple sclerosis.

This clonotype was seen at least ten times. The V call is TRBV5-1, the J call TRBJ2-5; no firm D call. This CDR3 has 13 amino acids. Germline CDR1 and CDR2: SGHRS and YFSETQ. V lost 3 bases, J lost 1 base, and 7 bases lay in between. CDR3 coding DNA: TGCGCCAGCAGCTCGGGCAGCCAAGAGACCCAGTACTTC. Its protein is CASSSGSQETQYF.

In DNA, the CDR3 is TGCGCCAGCAGCTTGAACGGGGAGAAGGCAGATACGCAGTATTTT. This sequence encodes CASSLNGEKADTQYF. The chain couples TRBV5-1 to TRBJ2-3; a weak D match, TRBD2 (5 bases). V lost 1 base to trimming and J lost 4 bases, with 13 bases between them. The V gene's germline CDR1 is SGHRS and CDR2 YFSETQ. There are 15 residues in the CDR3.

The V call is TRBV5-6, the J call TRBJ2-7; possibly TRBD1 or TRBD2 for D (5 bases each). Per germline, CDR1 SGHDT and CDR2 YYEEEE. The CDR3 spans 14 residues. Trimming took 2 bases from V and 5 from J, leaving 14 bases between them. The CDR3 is CASSFPPGSHEQYF. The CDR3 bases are TGTGCCAGCAGCTTCCCACCAGGGAGCCACGAGCAGTACTTC. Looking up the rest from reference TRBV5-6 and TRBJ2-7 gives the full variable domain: DAGVTQSPTHLIKTRGQQVTLRCSPKSGHDTVSWYQQALGQGPQFIFQYYEEEERQRGNFPDRFSGHQFPNYSSELNVNALLLGDSALYLCASSFPPGSHEQYFGPGTRLTVT.

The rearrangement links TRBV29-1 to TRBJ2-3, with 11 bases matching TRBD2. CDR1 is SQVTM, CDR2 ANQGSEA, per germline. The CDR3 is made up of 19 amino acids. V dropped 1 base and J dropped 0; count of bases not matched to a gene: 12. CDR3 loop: CSVEGGTSGNSASTDTQYF. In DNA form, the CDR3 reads TGCAGCGTTGAAGGAGGGACTAGCGGAAACTCCGCTAGCACAGATACGCAGTATTTT.

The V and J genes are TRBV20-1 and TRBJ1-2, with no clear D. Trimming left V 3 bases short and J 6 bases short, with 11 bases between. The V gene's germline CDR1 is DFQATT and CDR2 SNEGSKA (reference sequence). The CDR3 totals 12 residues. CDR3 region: CSASGSDHGYTF. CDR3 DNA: TGCAGTGCTAGTGGGAGCGATCATGGCTACACCTTC.

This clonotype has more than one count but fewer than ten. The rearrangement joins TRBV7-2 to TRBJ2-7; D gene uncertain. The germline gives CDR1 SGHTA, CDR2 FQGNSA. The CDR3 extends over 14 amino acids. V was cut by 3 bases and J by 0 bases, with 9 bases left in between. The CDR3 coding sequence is TGTGCCAGCAGCTTCAGGCTCAGCTCCTACGAGCAGTACTTC. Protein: CASSFRLSSYEQYF.

CDR3 in amino acids: CASSLMAGELFF. The CDR3, as DNA: TGTGCCAGCAGCTTAATGGCGGGGGAGCTGTTTTTT. This chain joins TRBV7-8 and TRBJ2-2; D remains unclear. Germline V CDR1 and CDR2: SGHVS, FQNEAQ. This CDR3 comprises 12 residues. The V end was cut by 2 bases, the J end by 8 bases, with 6 bases between. The entire variable domain, with the rest obtained from reference TRBV7-8 and TRBJ2-2, is as follows: GAGVSQSPRYKVAKRGQDVALRCDPISGHVSLFWYQQALGQGPEFLTYFQNEAQLDKSGLPSDRFFAERPEGSVSTLKIQRTQQEDSAVYLCASSLMAGELFFGEGSRLTVL.

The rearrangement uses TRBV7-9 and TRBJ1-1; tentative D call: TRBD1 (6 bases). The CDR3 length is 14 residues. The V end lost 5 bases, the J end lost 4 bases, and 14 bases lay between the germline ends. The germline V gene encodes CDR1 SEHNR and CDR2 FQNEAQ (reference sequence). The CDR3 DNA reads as TGTGCCAGCAGCCGAGAGGGGGGGAGCACTGAAGCTTTCTTT. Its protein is CASSREGGSTEAFF.

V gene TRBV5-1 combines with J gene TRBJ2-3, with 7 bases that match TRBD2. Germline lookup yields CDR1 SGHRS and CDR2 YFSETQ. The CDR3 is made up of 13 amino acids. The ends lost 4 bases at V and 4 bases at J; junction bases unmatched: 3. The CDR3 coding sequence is TGCGCCAGCAGCCTGACTAGCCCAGATACGCAGTATTTT. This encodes CASSLTSPDTQYF.

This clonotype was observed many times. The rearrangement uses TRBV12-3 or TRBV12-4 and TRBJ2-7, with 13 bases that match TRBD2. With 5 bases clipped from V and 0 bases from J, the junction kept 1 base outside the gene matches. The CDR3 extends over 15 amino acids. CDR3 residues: CASSRLAGGSYEQYF. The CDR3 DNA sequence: TGTGCCAGCAGTCGACTAGCGGGAGGCTCCTACGAGCAGTACTTC.

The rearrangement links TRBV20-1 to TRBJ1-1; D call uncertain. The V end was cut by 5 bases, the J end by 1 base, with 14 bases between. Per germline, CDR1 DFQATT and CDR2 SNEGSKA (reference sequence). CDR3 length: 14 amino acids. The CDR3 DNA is TGCAGTGCTGGAAAACCCTCGCCGAACACTGAAGCTTTCTTT. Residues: CSAGKPSPNTEAFF.

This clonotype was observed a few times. CDR3 in amino acids: CASSPGRSVANTEAFF. The CDR3 bases are TGCGCCAGCAGCCCGGGCAGGTCGGTCGCGAACACTGAAGCTTTCTTT. The gene calls are TRBV5-1 and TRBJ1-1; D gene unclear. This CDR3 has 16 amino acids. Germline lookup yields CDR1 SGHRS and CDR2 YFSETQ. V was clipped by 4 bases and J by 1 base, with 17 bases between them.

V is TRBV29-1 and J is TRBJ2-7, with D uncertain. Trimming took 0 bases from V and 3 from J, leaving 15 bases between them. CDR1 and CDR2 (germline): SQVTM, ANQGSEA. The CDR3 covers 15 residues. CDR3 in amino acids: CSVEDLRGNSYEQYF. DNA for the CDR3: TGCAGCGTTGAAGATCTCCGAGGAAACAGCTACGAGCAGTACTTC.

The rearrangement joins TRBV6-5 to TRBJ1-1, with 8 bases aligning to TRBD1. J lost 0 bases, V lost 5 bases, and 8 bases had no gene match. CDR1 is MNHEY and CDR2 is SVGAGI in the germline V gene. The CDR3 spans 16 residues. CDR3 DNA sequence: TGTGCCAGCAGTAGTGGACAGGGCCATTTGAACACTGAAGCTTTCTTT. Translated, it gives CASSSGQGHLNTEAFF.

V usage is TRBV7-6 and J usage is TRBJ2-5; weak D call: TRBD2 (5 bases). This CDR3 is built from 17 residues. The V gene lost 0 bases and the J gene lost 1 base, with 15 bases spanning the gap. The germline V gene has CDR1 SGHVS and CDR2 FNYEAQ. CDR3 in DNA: TGTGCCAGCAGCTTAGCCCCCAGGTGGAGCGGCCAAGAGACCCAGTACTTC. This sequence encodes CASSLAPRWSGQETQYF.

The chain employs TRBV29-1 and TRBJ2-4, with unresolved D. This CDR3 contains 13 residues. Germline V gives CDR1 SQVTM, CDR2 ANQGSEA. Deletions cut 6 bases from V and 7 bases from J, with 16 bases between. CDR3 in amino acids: CSVFPLKGNIQYF. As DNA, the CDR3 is TGCAGCGTCTTCCCCTTAAAGGGTAACATTCAGTACTTC.

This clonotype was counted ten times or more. The CDR3 loop reads CASSRERIGVYNEQFF. For the CDR3, the DNA is TGCGCCAGCAGCCGGGAGAGAATCGGCGTCTACAATGAGCAGTTCTTC. This chain links TRBV4-1 with TRBJ2-1; tentatively, D is TRBD2 (5 bases). V lost 4 bases, J lost 3 bases, and 16 bases lay in between. The germline CDR1 and CDR2 sequences are MGHRA and YSYEKL. The CDR3 totals 16 residues.

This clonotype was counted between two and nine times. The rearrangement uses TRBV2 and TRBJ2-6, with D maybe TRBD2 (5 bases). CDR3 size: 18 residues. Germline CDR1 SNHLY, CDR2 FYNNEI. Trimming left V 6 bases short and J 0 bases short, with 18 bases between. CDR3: CASRDLLAPLSGANVLTF. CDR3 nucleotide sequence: TGTGCCAGCAGAGACCTTCTAGCCCCCCTCTCTGGGGCCAACGTCCTGACTTTC.

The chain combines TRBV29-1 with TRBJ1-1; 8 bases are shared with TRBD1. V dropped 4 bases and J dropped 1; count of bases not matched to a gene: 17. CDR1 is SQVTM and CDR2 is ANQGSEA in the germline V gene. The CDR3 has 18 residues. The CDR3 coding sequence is TGCAGCGTTGGGGCCCGATATCGACAGGGGCGACCGAACACTGAAGCTTTCTTT. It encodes CSVGARYRQGRPNTEAFF. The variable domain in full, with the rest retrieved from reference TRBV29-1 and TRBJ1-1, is SAVISQKPSRDICQRGTSLTIQCQVDSQVTMMFWYRQQPGQSLTLIATANQGSEATYESGFVIDKFPISRPNLTFSTLTVSNMSPEDSSIYLCSVGARYRQGRPNTEAFFGQGTRLTVV.

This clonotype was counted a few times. CDR3 amino acids: CSVRQGVVYEQYF. The CDR3 nucleotides are TGCAGCGTCCGACAGGGGGTTGTCTACGAGCAGTACTTC. V gene TRBV29-1 combines with J gene TRBJ2-7, with 9 bases lining up with TRBD1. The CDR3 totals 13 residues. The V gene end was trimmed by 6 bases and the J gene end by 3 bases; junction bases not matched to a gene: 6. Germline assignment: CDR1 SQVTM and CDR2 ANQGSEA.

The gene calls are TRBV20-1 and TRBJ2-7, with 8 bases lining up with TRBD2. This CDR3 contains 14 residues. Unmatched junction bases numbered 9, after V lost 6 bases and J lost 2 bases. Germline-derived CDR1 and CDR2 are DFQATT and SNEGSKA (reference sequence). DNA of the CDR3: TGCAGTGCGGTCCGGGGGGGATTGGCCTACGAGCAGTACTTC. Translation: CSAVRGGLAYEQYF.

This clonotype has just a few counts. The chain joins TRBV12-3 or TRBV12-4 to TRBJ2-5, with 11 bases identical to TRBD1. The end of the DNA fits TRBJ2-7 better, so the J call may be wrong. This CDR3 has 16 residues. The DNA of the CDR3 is TGTGCCAGCAGTCTTGGGACAGGGGGAGTTATCTACGAGCAGTACTTC. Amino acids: CASSLGTGGVIYEQYF.

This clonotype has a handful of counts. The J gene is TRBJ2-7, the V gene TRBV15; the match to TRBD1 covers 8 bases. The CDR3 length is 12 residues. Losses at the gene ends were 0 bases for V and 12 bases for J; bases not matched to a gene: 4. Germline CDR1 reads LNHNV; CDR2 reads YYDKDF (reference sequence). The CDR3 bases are TGTGCCACCAGCAGAGATTTCAGGGGGCTGTACTTC. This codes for CATSRDFRGLYF.

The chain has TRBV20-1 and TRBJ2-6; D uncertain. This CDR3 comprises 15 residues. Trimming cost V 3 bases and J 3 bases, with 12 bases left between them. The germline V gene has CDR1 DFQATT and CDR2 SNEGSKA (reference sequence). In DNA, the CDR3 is TGCAGTGCTAGCAAGCCGGGTAGTGGGGCCAACGTCCTGACTTTC. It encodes CSASKPGSGANVLTF.

CDR3 amino acids: CSVEPENYGYTF. For the CDR3, the DNA is TGCAGCGTTGAACCGGAAAACTATGGCTACACCTTC. The V gene is TRBV29-1, the J gene TRBJ1-2; no clear D gene. Per the germline V gene, CDR1 is SQVTM and CDR2 is ANQGSEA. The V gene lost 2 bases and the J gene lost 2 bases, with 6 bases spanning the gap. The CDR3 is 12 amino acids.

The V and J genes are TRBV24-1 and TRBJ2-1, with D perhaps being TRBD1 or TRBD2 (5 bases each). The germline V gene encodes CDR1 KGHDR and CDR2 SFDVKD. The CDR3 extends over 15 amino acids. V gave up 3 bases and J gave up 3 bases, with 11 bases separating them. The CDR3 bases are TGTGCCACCAGTGATGGAGGAAGGGGCTACAATGAGCAGTTCTTC. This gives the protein CATSDGGRGYNEQFF.

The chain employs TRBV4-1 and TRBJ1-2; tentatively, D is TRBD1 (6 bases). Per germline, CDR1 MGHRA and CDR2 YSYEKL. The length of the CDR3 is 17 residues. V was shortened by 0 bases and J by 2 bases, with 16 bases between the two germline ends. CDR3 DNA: TGCGCCAGCAGCCAAGAGGGGGTGCTACAGGGAAACTATGGCTACACCTTC. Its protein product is CASSQEGVLQGNYGYTF.